One and the same sample provided the 5 T cell receptor beta chains below, sequenced in a study of T cell responses to AZD1222 COVID-19 vaccine. This table comes from immunoSEQ multiplex PCR, and its TCRdb copy is limited to in-frame clones, with some not included. The data contain 75,000 to 90,000 clones, about nine tenths of them singletons. Sequencing used peripheral blood, obtained on day 0 of AZD1222 vaccination. These receptors were collected from an adult in good health.

The rearrangement joins TRBV19 to TRBJ1-3; a possible D gene is TRBD1 (6 bases). This CDR3 contains 16 residues. Per the germline V gene, CDR1 is LNHDA and CDR2 is SQIVND (reference sequence). Trimming pared 3 bases from V and 0 bases from J, leaving 12 bases between. CDR3 coding DNA: TGTGCCAGTAGTATGAGGGGGATTTACTCTGGAAACACCATATATTTT. Its translation is CASSMRGIYSGNTIYF.

The V call is TRBV11-2, the J call TRBJ2-3; D not certain. V gave up 1 base and J gave up 4 bases, with 6 bases separating them. CDR1 is SGHAT and CDR2 is FQNNGV in the germline V gene. This CDR3 has 13 residues. CDR3: CASSLVIADTQYF. CDR3 nucleotides: TGTGCCAGCAGCTTAGTTATCGCAGATACGCAGTATTTT.

The rearrangement uses TRBV6-5 and TRBJ1-5; the D is unclear. This CDR3 region has 13 residues. Germline V lookup: CDR1 MNHEY, CDR2 SVGAGI. V was trimmed by 5 bases and J by 2 bases, leaving 7 bases between them. The CDR3 protein is CASSPSGNQPQHF. CDR3 in DNA: TGTGCCAGCAGTCCCAGTGGCAATCAGCCCCAGCATTTT.

The chain is built from TRBV7-9 and TRBJ2-3; no firm D call. The CDR3 runs 15 residues. Germline CDR1 is SEHNR and CDR2 is FQNEAQ (reference sequence). The V gene lost 3 bases and the J gene lost 0 bases, with 10 bases spanning the gap. DNA of the CDR3: TGTGCCAGCAGCTTGGGCGTCGATAGCACAGATACGCAGTATTTT. Translation gives CASSLGVDSTDTQYF.

This chain joins TRBV2 and TRBJ2-7, with unresolved D. The V gene lost 7 bases and the J gene lost 1 base, with 5 bases spanning the gap. Germline V gene lookup returns CDR1 SNHLY and CDR2 FYNNEI. This CDR3 has 11 residues. The CDR3 sequence is CASIQSYEQYF. The CDR3 DNA is TGTGCCAGCATCCAGTCCTACGAGCAGTACTTC.